The 31 T cell receptor beta chains below come from one sample, sequenced in a study of blood T cell repertoires in COVID-19 (dated by TCRdb to 2018 to 2020). The method behind the library was the immunoSEQ multiplex PCR assay. The table comes from immuneACCESS by way of TCRdb, which keeps in-frame sequences with V and J called. Part of the clones is missing from these tables; in studies checked, under half for an unresolved V gene and the rest for unknown reasons. The sample table contains approximately 200,000 clones; only one count was recorded for roughly nine tenths of them. The ten largest clones capture 2% to 2.5% of the sample. The sequencing input was peripheral blood. These receptors all stem from a woman aged 45-65 years with acute or convalescent COVID-19.

The chain recombines TRBV3-1 (or the pseudogene TRBV3-2) with TRBJ2-3; TRBD2 matches at 8 bases. The CDR3 contains 16 residues. The V gene end was trimmed by 4 bases and the J gene end by 0 bases; junction bases not matched to a gene: 6. Germline assignment: CDR1 LGHDT and CDR2 YNNKEL (reference sequence). CDR3 DNA: TGTGCCAGCAGCCTTCAGCGGGAGTTGAGCACAGATACGCAGTATTTT. Its protein product is CASSLQRELSTDTQYF.

The chain combines TRBV3-1 (or the pseudogene TRBV3-2) with TRBJ2-7, with TRBD2 matching over 7 bases. Germline CDR1 reads LGHDT; CDR2 reads YNNKEL (reference sequence). This CDR3 has 14 amino acids. Trimming cost V 4 bases and J 4 bases; bases outside gene matches: 7. CDR3 nucleotides: TGTGCCAGCAGCCCCTGGCGGGAGAAATACGAGCAGTACTTC. It encodes CASSPWREKYEQYF.

The CDR3 sequence is CASSKDRGVTGELFF. DNA for the CDR3: TGTGCCAGTAGTAAGGACAGGGGGGTCACCGGGGAGCTGTTTTTT. This chain joins TRBV19 and TRBJ2-2; TRBD1 aligns across 10 bases. There are 15 residues in the CDR3. The trim removed 4 bases at V and 4 bases at J, leaving 3 bases unmatched. Per the germline V gene, CDR1 is LNHDA and CDR2 is SQIVND (reference sequence).

This chain connects TRBV5-4 to TRBJ2-1; D might be TRBD1 (6 bases). CDR1 SGHNT and CDR2 YYREEE come from the germline V gene (reference sequence). CDR3 length: 14 amino acids. V was cut by 0 bases and J by 7 bases, with 11 bases left in between. The CDR3 spells CASSLDTGWNEQFF. CDR3 bases: TGTGCCAGCAGCTTGGATACAGGGTGGAATGAGCAGTTCTTC.

The chain uses TRBV19 and TRBJ2-7, with D perhaps matching TRBD1 (6 bases). Germline V gene data show CDR1 as LNHDA and CDR2 as SQIVND (reference sequence). This CDR3 spans 16 amino acids. Trimming shortened V by 0 bases and J by 2 bases, and 14 bases separated the two germline ends. This CDR3 reads CASSIDSRGHAYEQYF. The CDR3 DNA follows: TGTGCCAGTAGTATAGATAGCAGGGGACACGCCTACGAGCAGTACTTC.

The chain couples TRBV6-5 to TRBJ2-7; 7 bases map to TRBD1. Germline loops: CDR1 MNHEY, CDR2 SVGAGI. The CDR3 contains 16 residues. Unmatched junction bases numbered 9, after V lost 4 bases and J lost 0 bases. CDR3 bases: TGTGCCAGCAGTTCAAGACAGGGTGGTACCTCCTACGAGCAGTACTTC. Translated: CASSSRQGGTSYEQYF.

The chain joins TRBV27 to TRBJ2-1; 8 bases line up with TRBD2. The germline V gene has CDR1 MNHEY and CDR2 SMNVEV (reference sequence). The CDR3 runs to 17 residues. The trim removed 5 bases at V and 7 bases at J, leaving 16 bases unmatched. CDR3 sequence: CASSLFSPGGGGNEQFF. DNA for the CDR3: TGTGCCAGCAGTCTATTTTCCCCCGGGGGCGGGGGGAATGAGCAGTTCTTC.

V gene TRBV18 combines with J gene TRBJ2-1; 7 positions match TRBD2. Losses at the gene ends were 1 base for V and 4 bases for J; bases not matched to a gene: 7. This CDR3 has 16 residues. Germline CDR1 KGHSH, CDR2 LQKENI. The CDR3 DNA follows: TGTGCCAGCTCACCACGGAATGGGGGGGAATACAATGAGCAGTTCTTC. It encodes CASSPRNGGEYNEQFF.

This clone showed up just once. The chain has TRBV19 and TRBJ2-7; 8 bases match TRBD1. CDR1 and CDR2 (germline): LNHDA, SQIVND (reference sequence). Trimming at V came to 3 bases and at J to 4 bases, leaving 8 bases not matched to a gene. The CDR3 consists of 15 residues. DNA for the CDR3: TGTGCCAGTAGTATGGGTACAGGGGGAATTTACGAGCAGTACTTC. This encodes CASSMGTGGIYEQYF.

This clone showed up just a few times. V usage is TRBV19 and J usage is TRBJ1-2, with TRBD1 matching 8 bases. This CDR3 region has 13 residues. CDR1 LNHDA and CDR2 SQIVND come from the germline V gene (reference sequence). V was pared by 6 bases and J by 4 bases, with 4 bases of the junction left unmatched. The CDR3 loop reads CASSKTGVYGYTF. The CDR3 DNA sequence: TGTGCCAGTAGCAAGACAGGGGTCTATGGCTACACCTTC.

The gene calls are TRBV5-1 and TRBJ2-7; D might be TRBD2 (5 bases). Trimming shortened V by 5 bases and J by 0 bases, and 12 bases separated the two germline ends. The CDR3 extends over 14 amino acids. Germline V gives CDR1 SGHRS, CDR2 YFSETQ. CDR3 nucleotide sequence: TGCGCCAGCAGAGAGGAGGCCCCCTCCTACGAGCAGTACTTC. This sequence encodes CASREEAPSYEQYF.

The gene calls are TRBV7-7 and TRBJ2-1, with TRBD2 matching over 7 bases. CDR3 length equals 15 residues. Germline V gene data show CDR1 as SSHAT and CDR2 as FNYEAQ (reference sequence). V lost 5 bases, J lost 2 bases, and 6 bases stayed unmatched. CDR3 DNA: TGTGCCAGCAGCCGTCTGGCGGGGGCCTACAATGAGCAGTTCTTC. It codes for CASSRLAGAYNEQFF.

The CDR3 spells CASSPGTGDQPQHF. The CDR3 nucleotides read TGTGCCAGCAGCCCCGGGACAGGAGATCAGCCCCAGCATTTT. The chain links TRBV7-9 to TRBJ1-5, with 8 nucleotides matching TRBD1. This CDR3 region has 14 residues. Trimming took 5 bases from V and 5 from J; bases not matched to a gene: 5. Germline V gene lookup returns CDR1 SEHNR and CDR2 FQNEAQ (reference sequence).

In DNA form, the CDR3 reads TGTGCCAGCAGCTCGGTGACGACAATCCCCTACGAGCAGTACTTC. Translating gives CASSSVTTIPYEQYF. V is TRBV7-2 and J is TRBJ2-7; no clear D gene. This CDR3 is 15 amino acids long. Deletions cut 4 bases from V and 2 bases from J, with 15 bases between. Germline CDR1 and CDR2: SGHTA and FQGNSA.

V is TRBV28 and J is TRBJ1-5; D unclear. The CDR3 extends over 13 amino acids. The V and J ends lost 4 bases and 9 bases respectively, with 13 bases between them. CDR1 is MDHEN, CDR2 SYDVKM, per germline. Written as DNA, the CDR3 is TGTGCCAGCAGTTCGCGGGGTGACCGGCCCCAGCATTTT. Translated, it gives CASSSRGDRPQHF.

This chain links TRBV3-1 (or the pseudogene TRBV3-2) with TRBJ2-3; 10 bases line up with TRBD2. V shed 1 base and J 4 bases; nucleotides not matched to a gene: 5. This CDR3 has 16 residues. Looked up from germline, CDR1 is LGHDT and CDR2 is YNNKEL (reference sequence). CDR3 in DNA: TGTGCCAGCAGCCAAGCAGCGGGAGGGCCCGCAGATACGCAGTATTTT. It specifies CASSQAAGGPADTQYF.

The chain has TRBV4-3 and TRBJ2-7, with D perhaps matching TRBD2 (5 bases). Per the germline V gene, CDR1 is LGHNA and CDR2 is YSLEER. The CDR3 spans 17 residues. Trimming shortened V by 0 bases and J by 9 bases, and 24 bases separated the two germline ends. CDR3 bases: TGCGCCAGCAGCCAAGACGTGGTATTCCAAGGAGGCCGTGGGCAGTACTTC. It yields the protein CASSQDVVFQGGRGQYF.

V and J are TRBV6-6 and TRBJ2-1; possible D gene TRBD2, 6 bases. Trimming pared 4 bases from V and 9 bases from J, leaving 16 bases between. Germline CDR1 is MNHNY and CDR2 is SVGAGI (reference sequence). The CDR3 consists of 14 residues. CDR3 sequence reads: CASSFSGLPGEQFF. The CDR3 DNA is TGTGCCAGCAGTTTCTCAGGACTACCTGGTGAGCAGTTCTTC.

The chain employs TRBV7-9 and TRBJ2-4; D perhaps matches TRBD2 (5 bases). The CDR3 contains 17 residues. V lost 2 bases to trimming and J lost 8 bases, with 22 bases between them. Germline CDR1 is SEHNR and CDR2 is FQNEAQ (reference sequence). The CDR3 spells CASSLYPASSHGDIQYF. DNA of the CDR3: TGTGCCAGCAGCTTATATCCGGCTAGCAGCCATGGGGACATTCAGTACTTC.

The rearrangement links TRBV2 to TRBJ2-1, with 7 bases aligning to TRBD2. Trimming took 6 bases from V and 3 from J; bases not matched to a gene: 8. From germline, CDR1 is SNHLY and CDR2 FYNNEI. CDR3 size: 15 residues. Here the CDR3 reads CASRLGAGVYNEQFF. CDR3 nucleotides: TGTGCCAGCAGGCTAGGGGCGGGAGTCTACAATGAGCAGTTCTTC.

The chain uses TRBV18 and TRBJ2-3, with D perhaps matching TRBD2 (5 bases). CDR1 is KGHSH, CDR2 LQKENI, per germline. Deletions cut 1 base from V and 4 bases from J, with 12 bases between. This CDR3 has 15 residues. CDR3 coding DNA: TGTGCCAGCTCACCACGGGAGAAGCCCTCAGATACGCAGTATTTT. Translated: CASSPREKPSDTQYF.

The V and J genes are TRBV6-2 or TRBV6-3 and TRBJ2-1; tentative D call: TRBD2 (6 bases). Trimming removed 6 bases at V and 7 bases at J, with 19 bases between. The CDR3 contains 15 residues. From germline, CDR1 is MNHEY and CDR2 SVGEGT. In nucleotides, the CDR3 is TGTGCCAGCAGCCACCGGGGTAGCGGCTTAAATGAGCAGTTCTTC. Its translation is CASSHRGSGLNEQFF.

This rearrangement joins TRBV6-2 or TRBV6-3 to TRBJ2-2, with D possibly matching TRBD2 (5 bases). The ends were cut back, 2 bases at V and 5 bases at J, with 12 bases in the middle. This CDR3 spans 15 amino acids. Germline V gene data show CDR1 as MNHEY and CDR2 as SVGEGT. The CDR3 DNA is TGTGCCAGCAGTTACGGGTCGGGGAGTACCGGGGAGCTGTTTTTT. The encoded protein is CASSYGSGSTGELFF.

In regard to this clone: At the DNA level, this CDR3 is encoded by other sequences in the same sample as well. J is TRBJ2-5 and V is TRBV7-3; 8 positions agree with TRBD1. There are 14 residues in the CDR3. From germline, CDR1 is SGHTA and CDR2 FQGTGA. Germline trimming cut 5 bases from V and 5 bases from J; bases unmatched to any gene: 7. CDR3 DNA: TGTGCCAGCAGCCCAGGACAGGGAAGGGAGACCCAGTACTTC. It translates to CASSPGQGRETQYF.

The rearrangement uses TRBV21-1 and TRBJ1-5; the DNA was not compared with TRBD1, the D call given in the table. TRBV21-1 is noted as a pseudogene. CDR3 length: 19 residues. DNA of the CDR3: TGTGCCAGCAGCAAAGAATTCGACAGCCAGGGGGCTAAGGGTCAGCCCCAGCATTTT. The encoded protein is CASSKEFDSQGAKGQPQHF.

J is TRBJ1-6 and V is TRBV19; 7 bases are shared with TRBD1. V trimming: 5 bases; J trimming: 12 bases; junction bases outside the gene matches: 10. CDR1 and CDR2 (germline): LNHDA, SQIVND (reference sequence). CDR3 length: 14 amino acids. The CDR3 region is CASSARQGEEPLHF. In nucleotides, the CDR3 is TGTGCCAGTAGTGCCAGACAGGGTGAGGAACCCCTCCACTTT.

This clone occurred a few times. The chain employs TRBV4-1 and TRBJ2-5, with a tentative D call TRBD2 (6 bases). V was cut by 1 base and J by 4 bases, with 16 bases left in between. The length of the CDR3 is 16 residues. CDR1 MGHRA and CDR2 YSYEKL come from the germline V gene. The CDR3 nucleotides read TGCGCCAGCAGCCAAGGGCCTGCCGAGGGAGGAGAGACCCAGTACTTC. Translated: CASSQGPAEGGETQYF.

The chain joins TRBV7-9 to TRBJ2-3; D is perhaps TRBD1 (5 bases). The CDR3 totals 12 residues. Germline-derived CDR1 and CDR2 are SEHNR and FQNEAQ (reference sequence). Trimming removed 6 bases at V and 5 bases at J, with 9 bases between. The CDR3 region is CASSTTVDTQYF. The CDR3 DNA is TGTGCCAGCAGTACGACAGTAGATACGCAGTATTTT.

V is TRBV9 and J is TRBJ1-2; a possible D gene is TRBD1 (5 bases). V lost 3 bases and J lost 5, with 14 bases in between. The CDR3 extends over 14 amino acids. From germline, CDR1 is SGDLS and CDR2 YYNGEE. The CDR3 protein is CASSEDGGSYGYTF. DNA for the CDR3: TGTGCCAGCAGCGAGGACGGGGGATCTTATGGCTACACCTTC.

This chain joins TRBV2 and TRBJ1-1; 9 bases are a match to TRBD1. This CDR3 has 14 residues. CDR1 is SNHLY and CDR2 is FYNNEI in the germline V gene. J lost 3 bases, V lost 3 bases, and 2 bases had no gene match. DNA of the CDR3: TGTGCCAGCAGTGAGGGACAGGGTTACACTGAAGCTTTCTTT. As protein: CASSEGQGYTEAFF.

The chain employs TRBV7-9 and TRBJ1-3, with 8 nucleotides matching TRBD1. V lost 5 bases to trimming and J lost 2 bases; unmatched junction nucleotides: 2. This CDR3 region has 14 residues. Germline CDR1 and CDR2: SEHNR and FQNEAQ (reference sequence). The CDR3 nucleotides are TGTGCCAGCAGCCGGGACAGGACTGGAAACACCATATATTTT. It encodes CASSRDRTGNTIYF.